This TCR beta chain was identified during a study of cytomegalovirus exposure and HLA in healthy donors. A note on this clone: The antigen remains unidentified.

Donors were ostensibly healthy at sampling, although undocumented immune exposures were probable. Trimming removed 2 bases from V and 4 bases from J, with 26 bases in between. Germline V gene lookup returns CDR1 SGDLS and CDR2 YYNGEE. The length of the CDR3 is 19 residues. Findings and limits, study-wide: In a later analysis, a missense DCLRE1C variant was linked to TCR beta V- and J-gene trimming. From TCR beta sequences, most subjects' HLA-A and HLA-B alleles were reportedly predicted accurately. In a later analysis, productive TCRs from donors in an Asian-associated ancestry cluster reportedly carried fewer N-insertions than the cohort mean.

The PCR was carried out with 60 Vbeta primers and 13 Jbeta primers. Measured with immunoSEQ multiplex PCR; TCRdb has only the in-frame clones, and not every one. The table lists roughly 100,000 clones, over 9.5% of them singletons, with about 16% in the top ten. The TCR was taken from a man aged 40-49 years in good health and CMV-seropositive. The specimen was PBMCs. The chain couples TRBV9 to TRBJ2-3; a possible D gene is TRBD1 (7 bases). This chain's CDR3 is CASSVDGGQLALGADTQYF. The CDR3 bases are TGTGCCAGCAGCGTGGACGGGGGACAGCTCGCCCTTGGGGCAGATACGCAGTATTTT.